A selection of T cell receptor beta chains follows, all from one sample in a study of T cell changes during pregnancy in multiple sclerosis. Here immunoSEQ multiplex PCR was the method, and the copy in TCRdb shows in-frame clones only, minus some. The sample includes tens of thousands of clones, roughly 91% seen only once; the top ten take around 2.2%. Material: peripheral blood, obtained in the third trimester of pregnancy. All receptors come from a female donor in good health, enrolled as a control in a pregnancy study. Each CDR3 is given with its conserved first and last residue. D genes are given only for firm matches. Size tells how often a clone was seen (once, few, many) or the class of an expanded clone, and some rows leave it out.

D gene	clone size	V gene	J gene	CDR3 DNA	CDR3 protein
TRBD1	NA	TRBV6-4	TRBJ1-1	TGTGCCAGCAGTAGGACAGGGGGCGCTTTTTTCTTT	CASSRTGGAFFF
NA	NA	TRBV5-1	TRBJ1-2	TGCGCCAGCAGCCCAGAGACAGTCCTAGGCTATGGCTACACCTTC	CASSPETVLGYGYTF
NA	NA	TRBV5-1	TRBJ1-1	TGCGCCAGCAGCTCACAAGGGGACACTGAAGCTTTCTTT	CASSSQGDTEAFF
NA	NA	TRBV28	TRBJ1-5	TGTGCCAGCAGCTTTACAGGGTCCAATCAGCCCCAGCATTTT	CASSFTGSNQPQHF
TRBD2	NA	TRBV6-5	TRBJ2-7	TGTGCCAGCAGTTGGGTTGGGGGGGTGGTCGAGCAGTACTTC	CASSWVGGVVEQYF
NA	NA	TRBV29-1	TRBJ2-7	TGCAGCGTTGAAGGGCAGGACTCCTACGAGCAGTACTTC	CSVEGQDSYEQYF
NA	NA	TRBV19	TRBJ2-1	TGTGCCAGTAGGCTCGGGTCCAGCTACAATGAGCAGTTCTTC	CASRLGSSYNEQFF
NA	NA	TRBV7-6	TRBJ1-1	TGTGCCAGCAGCTTAACGACAGAAAACACTGAAGCTTTCTTT	CASSLTTENTEAFF
NA	NA	TRBV4-1	TRBJ1-4	TGCGCCAGCAGCCAAGAAGGTAACAACGTGGGAGGTGAAAAACTGTTTTTT	CASSQEGNNVGGEKLFF
NA	NA	TRBV19	TRBJ1-5	TGTGCCAGTAGTCCCTCGAATCAGCCCCAGCATTTT	CASSPSNQPQHF
TRBD2	NA	TRBV28	TRBJ2-2	TGTGCCGGGACTAGCGGGAGAGTCGGGAACACCGGGGAGCTGTTTTTT	CAGTSGRVGNTGELFF
TRBD2	NA	TRBV5-1	TRBJ2-3	TGCGCCAGCAGCCCCACGGGAGGGGGGGGAGATACGCAGTATTTT	CASSPTGGGGDTQYF
NA	NA	TRBV6-5	TRBJ1-2	TGTGCCAGCAGCCCCGGGGGCTATGGCTACACCTTC	CASSPGGYGYTF
NA	NA	TRBV18	TRBJ2-6	TGTGCCACCCAAGGGAGTAGAAGCTCTGGGGCCAACGTCCTGACTTTC	CATQGSRSSGANVLTF
NA	NA	TRBV27	TRBJ2-4	TGTGCCAGCAGAGGGGGAGGGGAAAACATTCAGTACTTC	CASRGGGENIQYF
NA	NA	TRBV6-1	TRBJ2-1	TGTGCCAGCAGTGAGGGGTGGAAGGGAGTATTAGGGAATGAGCAGTTCTTC	CASSEGWKGVLGNEQFF
TRBD2	NA	TRBV5-4	TRBJ2-5	TGTGCCAGCAACGGGGAGGGGCAGGTTAAGGGGACCCAGTACTTC	CASNGEGQVKGTQYF
NA	NA	TRBV15	TRBJ2-5	TGTGCCACCAGCACTGGAGGAGTCCAAGAGACCCAGTACTTC	CATSTGGVQETQYF
NA	NA	TRBV7-3	TRBJ2-2	TGTGCCAGCTCCCGGGAGATGAACACCGGGGAGCTGTTTTTT	CASSREMNTGELFF
TRBD1	NA	TRBV6-1	TRBJ1-1	TGTGCCAGCAGTGAAGGGGACAGGGTGAGAACTTTCTTT	CASSEGDRVRTFF
TRBD2	NA	TRBV6-1	TRBJ2-7	TGTGCCAGCAGTGAACGGGCTAGCGGGAGCTACGAGCAGTACTTC	CASSERASGSYEQYF
TRBD2	once	TRBV2	TRBJ2-3	TGTGCCAGCAGTGCCATGGCGGGGGGGCGGTATTTT	CASSAMAGGRYF
NA	NA	TRBV21-1	TRBJ2-4	TGTGCCAGCAGCAAAGGGTCGCCTCCCCAGGCGGGACTAGCCAAAAACATTCAGTACTTC	CASSKGSPPQAGLAKNIQYF
NA	NA	TRBV28	TRBJ2-4	TGTGCCAGCAGTGCCTCCCAGGTTCGCCTTATAAACATTCAGTACTTC	CASSASQVRLINIQYF
NA	NA	TRBV9	TRBJ1-6	TGTGCCAGCAGCGATACAGGGCCGAATTCACCCCTCCACTTT	CASSDTGPNSPLHF
NA	NA	TRBV6-1	TRBJ2-7	TGTGTCAGTGGGTTGTGGGGAGGCAGCTCCTACGAGCAGTACTTC	CVSGLWGGSSYEQYF
NA	once	TRBV5-1	TRBJ2-3	TGCGCCAGCAGCTCAACTAGTGTTGAGACGCAGTATTTT	CASSSTSVETQYF
TRBD1	NA	TRBV29-1	TRBJ1-2	TGCAGCGTCCCCTGGACAGGGGATAATGAGAAGACCTTC	CSVPWTGDNEKTF
TRBD1	once	TRBV18	TRBJ1-6	TGTGCCAGCTCACCAGAGACCGGGACAGAGTATTCACCCCTCCACTTT	CASSPETGTEYSPLHF
NA	NA	TRBV5-1	TRBJ2-3	TGCGCCAGCAGCTTGTTGGGGACACTGGATTCAGATACGCAGTATTTT	CASSLLGTLDSDTQYF
TRBD1	NA	TRBV19	TRBJ1-1	TGTGCCAGTAGTAACAGGGGCGCAGGAACTGAAGCTTTCTTT	CASSNRGAGTEAFF
NA	NA	TRBV2	TRBJ2-7	TGTGCCAGCAGTGAACTCGAGAGGGGGGGGGCCTTCTACGAGCAGTACTTC	CASSELERGGAFYEQYF
NA	once	TRBV7-6	TRBJ1-3	TGTGCCAGCAGCGGTTTCAGCTCTGGAAACACCATATATTTT	CASSGFSSGNTIYF
NA	NA	TRBV9	TRBJ1-4	TGTGCCAGCAGCGAGAGGCGGACTAATGAAAAACTGTTTTTT	CASSERRTNEKLFF
NA	once	TRBV4-1	TRBJ2-1	TGCGCCAGCAGCCAAGAGTTCTATCTCGGCAATGAGCAGTTCTTC	CASSQEFYLGNEQFF
TRBD2	NA	TRBV7-2	TRBJ2-1	TGTGCCAGCAGCTTAGTTTCCAGCGGGAGCTACAATGAGCAGTTCTTC	CASSLVSSGSYNEQFF
NA	NA	TRBV4-1	TRBJ2-7	TGCGCCAGCAGCCAAGATCCAGCTACTACGAAGCAGTACTTC	CASSQDPATTKQYF
TRBD2	once	TRBV18	TRBJ2-1	TGTGCCAGCTCACCACTCCCTAGCGGGGGTTCCTACAATGAGCAGTTCTTC	CASSPLPSGGSYNEQFF
NA	NA	TRBV4-1	TRBJ2-1	TGCGCCAGCAGCCAAGTGTTGGGCGGGGTCCCCCTCAATGAGCAGTTCTTC	CASSQVLGGVPLNEQFF
NA	NA	TRBV18	TRBJ2-1	TGTGCCAGCTCACCCCTCCCAGCGGGCTTTGAGCAGTTCTTC	CASSPLPAGFEQFF
NA	NA	TRBV5-1	TRBJ2-1	TGCGCCAGCAGCGTAAACAATGAGCAGTTCTTC	CASSVNNEQFF
TRBD1	NA	TRBV18	TRBJ2-2	TGTGCCAGCTCACTGAGGACAGGGGGCGGCGGGGAGCTGTTTTTT	CASSLRTGGGGELFF